The clone carrying this T cell receptor beta chain has only a few counts. TCRdb re-called the RACE reads with MiXCR, one entry per CDR3 protein. The table shows about 340,000 distinct CDR3 sequences, with 5.5% to 8% occurring only once. This record belongs to a study of human T cells and chemical hapten exposure. Documented time point: patch test 1, 2 weeks after DPC sensitization. Documented treatment: therapeutic diphenylcyclopropenone sensitization with weekly scalp DPC. V was pared by 2 bases and J by 4 bases, with 11 bases between. CDR3 size: 14 residues. Germline-derived CDR1 and CDR2 are MGHDK and SYGVNS.

The chain combines TRBV25-1 with TRBJ1-1; D is perhaps TRBD1 (5 bases). The sequence came from a woman aged 18 to 35 with alopecia areata. Some clones in this sample may be carry-over from other donors' samples. The sequences come from whole blood, collected in connection with sensitization to the hapten diphenylcyclopropenone (DPC). The CDR3 protein is CASSEQGGGTEAFF. As DNA, the CDR3 is TGTGCCAGCAGTGAACAGGGAGGTGGCACTGAAGCTTTCTTT.